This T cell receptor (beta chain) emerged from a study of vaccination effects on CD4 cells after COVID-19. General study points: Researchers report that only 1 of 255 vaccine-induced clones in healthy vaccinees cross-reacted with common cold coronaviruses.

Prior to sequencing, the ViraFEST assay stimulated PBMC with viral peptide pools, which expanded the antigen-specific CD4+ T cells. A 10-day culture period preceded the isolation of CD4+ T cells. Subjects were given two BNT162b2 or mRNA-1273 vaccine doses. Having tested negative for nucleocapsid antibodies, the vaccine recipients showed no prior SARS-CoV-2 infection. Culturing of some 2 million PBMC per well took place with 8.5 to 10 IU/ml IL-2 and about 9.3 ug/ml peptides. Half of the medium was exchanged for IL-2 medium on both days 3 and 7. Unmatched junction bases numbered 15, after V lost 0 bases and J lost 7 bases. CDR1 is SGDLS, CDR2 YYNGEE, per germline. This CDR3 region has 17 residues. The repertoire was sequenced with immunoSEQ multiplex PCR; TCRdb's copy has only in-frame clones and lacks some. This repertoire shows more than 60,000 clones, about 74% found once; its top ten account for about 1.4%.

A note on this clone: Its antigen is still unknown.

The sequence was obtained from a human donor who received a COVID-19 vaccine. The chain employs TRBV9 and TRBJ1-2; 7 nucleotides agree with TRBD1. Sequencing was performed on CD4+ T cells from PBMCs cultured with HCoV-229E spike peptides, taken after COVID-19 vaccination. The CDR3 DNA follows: TGTGCCAGCAGCGTAGATGCTGGAGGGGGCAAGTTCGGTGGCTACACCTTC. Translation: CASSVDAGGGKFGGYTF.